This T cell receptor (beta chain) was captured by sequencing in a study of blood T cell repertoires in COVID-19. The protocol was immunoSEQ multiplex PCR, while the TCRdb copy is restricted to in-frame clones and leaves out a portion. This table has about 480,000 clones, about 91% appearing once. This CDR3 is 12 amino acids long. Trimming cost V 5 bases and J 13 bases; bases outside gene matches: 4. This clonotype originated in a man younger than 35 with COVID-19, enrolled during active disease. V is TRBV12-3 or TRBV12-4 and J is TRBJ1-6; TRBD1 aligns across 8 bases. Source material: peripheral blood. CDR3 sequence: CASSQGAAPLHF. The DNA for the CDR3 is TGTGCCAGCAGTCAGGGGGCGGCTCCCCTCCACTTT.